Following are 31 T cell receptor beta chains from one sample sequenced in a study of blood T cell repertoires in COVID-19. The method was immunoSEQ multiplex PCR; TCRdb's version includes in-frame clones alone and lacks a portion of them. This sample has 390,000 or so clones, with more than 80% found just once. Specimen: PBMCs or T cells enriched from blood (not recorded which). The source is a man aged 18 to 29 who had recovered from COVID-19.

The CDR3 reads CASSLVQGKPYNEQFF. CDR3 nucleotide sequence: TGCGCCAGCAGCTTGGTACAGGGGAAACCCTACAATGAGCAGTTCTTC. This chain joins TRBV5-1 and TRBJ2-1; 7 bases agree with TRBD1. The CDR3 runs to 16 residues. Germline V gene sequence: CDR1 SGHRS, CDR2 YFSETQ. The V gene end was trimmed by 0 bases and the J gene end by 2 bases; junction bases not matched to a gene: 5.

The V and J genes are TRBV21-1 and TRBJ1-1. TRBV21-1 is tagged as a pseudogene. CDR3 length: 14 residues. CDR3 region: CASSKVAENTEAFF. CDR3 nucleotides: TGTGCCAGCAGCAAAGTAGCCGAGAACACTGAAGCTTTCTTT.

The rearrangement links TRBV2 to TRBJ2-3, with D possibly being TRBD2 (6 bases). The V end lost 5 bases, the J end lost 4 bases, and 16 bases lay between the germline ends. Germline CDR1 is SNHLY and CDR2 is FYNNEI. This CDR3 contains 15 residues. The DNA for the CDR3 is TGTGCCAGCAGTCCCGGAAGGGGAGGTGCAGATACGCAGTATTTT. As protein: CASSPGRGGADTQYF.

The chain couples TRBV7-9 to TRBJ2-3; the D is unclear. There are 11 residues in the CDR3. Trimming removed 4 bases at V and 6 bases at J, with 5 bases between. Germline assignment: CDR1 SEHNR and CDR2 FQNEAQ (reference sequence). The CDR3 reads CASSYQDTQYF. The CDR3 region has the DNA TGTGCCAGCAGCTACCAGGATACGCAGTATTTT.

The chain joins TRBV10-3 to TRBJ1-3; D unresolved. The length of the CDR3 is 15 residues. From germline, CDR1 is ENHRY and CDR2 SYGVKD. Trimming pared 3 bases from V and 5 bases from J, leaving 14 bases between. The CDR3 DNA sequence: TGTGCCATCAGTGAACAACCCGCCGAAAGAAACACCATATATTTT. This sequence encodes CAISEQPAERNTIYF.

The chain couples TRBV5-5 to TRBJ2-4; a weak D match, TRBD1 (5 bases). Germline CDR1 is SGHKS and CDR2 is YYEKEE (reference sequence). Trimming took off 6 bases at V and 7 bases at J, with 17 bases between the two ends. The CDR3 sequence is 14 residues long. The chain's CDR3 is CASTRPAGFNIQYF. DNA of the CDR3: TGTGCCAGCACCAGACCTGCAGGGTTCAACATTCAGTACTTC.

This clone is a singleton in its sample. The genes are TRBV5-4 and TRBJ1-1, with TRBD1 as a possible D gene (5 bases). The V gene lost 4 bases and the J gene lost 5 bases, with 21 bases spanning the gap. Per germline, CDR1 SGHNT and CDR2 YYREEE (reference sequence). The CDR3 is 16 amino acids. The CDR3 nucleotides read TGTGCCAGCAGCCGAGAGCAGGGCCAGTTTCTGACTGAAGCTTTCTTT. The encoded protein is CASSREQGQFLTEAFF.

The chain couples TRBV9 to TRBJ2-5, with no clear D. Looked up from germline, CDR1 is SGDLS and CDR2 is YYNGEE. The CDR3 runs 16 residues. V lost 0 bases to trimming and J lost 1 base, with 13 bases between them. CDR3 loop: CASSVGYSLAQETQYF. CDR3 sequence (DNA): TGTGCCAGCAGCGTAGGTTACAGCCTGGCCCAAGAGACCCAGTACTTC.

The CDR3 DNA reads TGTGCCAGCGCTGCAGGGGCCCCGGAGACCCAGTACTTC. It specifies CASAAGAPETQYF. V usage is TRBV28 and J usage is TRBJ2-5, with D possibly being TRBD1 (6 bases). CDR1 and CDR2 from the germline V gene are MDHEN and SYDVKM. Trimming took off 8 bases at V and 5 bases at J, with 15 bases between the two ends. The CDR3 sequence is 13 residues long.

The rearrangement links TRBV12-5 to TRBJ1-1; possible D gene TRBD1, 6 bases. V was clipped by 2 bases and J by 0 bases, with 13 bases between them. Looked up from germline, CDR1 is LGHNT and CDR2 is FRNRAP. The CDR3 contains 16 residues. The CDR3 DNA sequence: TGTGCTAGTGGTTTGAGCAGGGGCTCTTTGAACACTGAAGCTTTCTTT. Its protein product is CASGLSRGSLNTEAFF.

The chain employs TRBV11-2 and TRBJ2-1; 7 nucleotides match TRBD1. CDR1 is SGHAT and CDR2 is FQNNGV in the germline V gene. Trimming at V came to 4 bases and at J to 5 bases, leaving 11 bases not matched to a gene. This CDR3 spans 16 amino acids. The CDR3 loop is CASSSRGQWFDNEQFF. CDR3 nucleotides: TGTGCCAGCAGCTCTAGGGGACAGTGGTTTGACAATGAGCAGTTCTTC. Drawing the rest from reference TRBV11-2 and TRBJ2-1, the complete variable domain is EAGVAQSPRYKIIEKRQSVAFWCNPISGHATLYWYQQILGQGPKLLIQFQNNGVVDDSQLPKDRFSAERLKGVDSTLKIQPAKLEDSAVYLCASSSRGQWFDNEQFFGPGTRLTVL.

The chain links TRBV7-9 to TRBJ2-6; weak D call: TRBD1 (5 bases). Germline CDR1 is SEHNR and CDR2 is FQNEAQ (reference sequence). Trimming left V 1 base short and J 0 bases short, with 13 bases between. This CDR3 is 18 amino acids long. CDR3 DNA sequence: TGTGCCAGCAGCTTAGTTGGTCCAGGGCTCTCTGGGGCCAACGTCCTGACTTTC. It encodes CASSLVGPGLSGANVLTF.

The genes are TRBV9 and TRBJ2-7; TRBD1 might be the D (5 bases). The CDR3 totals 13 residues. The V gene's germline CDR1 is SGDLS and CDR2 YYNGEE. With 4 bases removed from V and 3 bases from J, the gap between germline ends came to 11 bases. The CDR3 coding sequence is TGTGCCAGCAGCTCAGGGATGGGCTACGAGCAGTACTTC. This translates into CASSSGMGYEQYF. The full variable domain, in which reference TRBV9 and TRBJ2-7 provide the parts outside the CDR3, is DSGVTQTPKHLITATGQRVTLRCSPRSGDLSVYWYQQSLDQGLQFLIQYYNGEERAKGNILERFSAQQFPDLHSELNLSSLELGDSALYFCASSSGMGYEQYFGPGTRLTVT.

The J gene is TRBJ2-1, the V gene TRBV6-5, with D perhaps TRBD1 (5 bases). V shed 0 bases and J shed 7 bases, with 13 bases lying between them. This CDR3 has 15 residues. Germline values: CDR1 MNHEY, CDR2 SVGAGI. The CDR3 is CASSYSTAGFNEQFF. CDR3 nucleotides: TGTGCCAGCAGTTACTCCACGGCAGGGTTTAATGAGCAGTTCTTC.

This clone was detected only once. V is TRBV6-6 and J is TRBJ1-6; 10 bases line up with TRBD1. From germline, CDR1 is MNHNY and CDR2 SVGAGI (reference sequence). Trimming removed 4 bases from V and 6 bases from J; junction bases left unmatched: 6. The CDR3 covers 16 residues. The CDR3 DNA sequence: TGTGCCAGCAGTTCCCGGGGACAGGGGATTAATTCACCCCTCCACTTT. Translating it yields CASSSRGQGINSPLHF.

The V call is TRBV2, the J call TRBJ1-5; 9 bases match TRBD1. Trimming took 4 bases from V and 7 from J; bases not matched to a gene: 8. The CDR3 covers 15 residues. Germline assignment: CDR1 SNHLY and CDR2 FYNNEI. CDR3 residues: CASSGQGGQGQPQHF. CDR3 in DNA: TGTGCCAGCAGTGGGCAGGGAGGACAGGGGCAGCCCCAGCATTTT.

This chain connects TRBV28 to TRBJ2-7, with 10 bases fitting TRBD1. CDR1 is MDHEN, CDR2 SYDVKM, per germline. This CDR3 contains 12 residues. The J segment lost 3 bases and the V segment lost 8 bases, leaving 1 base of the junction unmatched. CDR3 protein: CASRTGGYEQYF. CDR3 DNA sequence: TGTGCCAGCCGGACAGGGGGCTACGAGCAGTACTTC.

The chain is built from TRBV18 and TRBJ2-2; 9 nucleotides line up with TRBD1. The CDR3 extends over 16 amino acids. J gave up 5 bases and V 3 bases, and 7 bases lay outside the gene matches. The germline V gene encodes CDR1 KGHSH and CDR2 LQKENI. Written as DNA, the CDR3 is TGTGCCAGCTCACCCGGGACAGGGAGAGTGACCGGGGAGCTGTTTTTT. Its translation is CASSPGTGRVTGELFF.

CDR3 in DNA: TGTGCCAGCAGCCGGGGGGGCAATCAGCCCCAGCATTTT. Translated: CASSRGGNQPQHF. The chain carries TRBV14 and TRBJ1-5, with D maybe TRBD1 (5 bases). V was cut by 4 bases and J by 2 bases, with 6 bases left in between. Germline CDR1 and CDR2: SGHDN and FVKESK. CDR3 length equals 13 residues.

The chain joins TRBV7-8 to TRBJ2-7; 7 bases are shared with TRBD2. Trimming took 1 base from V and 2 from J; bases not matched to a gene: 5. The CDR3 length is 15 residues. CDR1 is SGHVS, CDR2 FQNEAQ, per germline. The CDR3 region is CASSLEISGPYEQYF. As DNA, the CDR3 is TGTGCCAGCAGCTTAGAGATTAGCGGGCCCTACGAGCAGTACTTC.

CDR3 amino acids: CARSPRTGKYGYTF. The CDR3 DNA follows: TGTGCCAGAAGCCCCCGGACGGGGAAGTATGGCTACACCTTC. J is TRBJ1-2 and V is TRBV5-3; no clear D gene. TRBV5-3 is marked as an open reading frame, function uncertain. CDR3 length: 14 residues. V was trimmed by 4 bases and J by 5 bases, leaving 15 bases between them.

This clone turned up a few times. This rearrangement joins TRBV7-6 to TRBJ2-1, with 14 bases that match TRBD2. The CDR3 runs 20 residues. Germline V gene sequence: CDR1 SGHVS, CDR2 FNYEAQ. V dropped 1 base and J dropped 5; count of bases not matched to a gene: 13. The DNA of the CDR3 is TGTGCCAGCAGCTTAGGCCTTCTCCTCGGGACTAGCGGGAGCCACAATGAGCAGTTCTTC. Its translation is CASSLGLLLGTSGSHNEQFF.

The chain couples TRBV4-2 to TRBJ2-7; 11 bases align to TRBD2. Trimming cost V 0 bases and J 6 bases; bases outside gene matches: 16. Germline loops: CDR1 LGHNA, CDR2 YNFKEQ. This CDR3 is built from 19 residues. The chain's CDR3 is CASSQDWLAGGGLTTEQYF. The CDR3 DNA is TGTGCCAGCAGCCAAGATTGGCTAGCGGGAGGAGGCCTTACTACCGAGCAGTACTTC.

The chain is built from TRBV7-9 and TRBJ2-5, with TRBD2 matching 7 bases. The trim removed 5 bases at V and 5 bases at J, leaving 5 bases unmatched. CDR1 and CDR2 (germline): SEHNR, FQNEAQ (reference sequence). The CDR3 contains 13 residues. The CDR3 nucleotides read TGTGCCAGCAGCCCCCCCGGGGGGGAGACCCAGTACTTC. Protein sequence: CASSPPGGETQYF.

The chain has TRBV6-5 and TRBJ1-2; 8 bases fit TRBD1. The CDR3 has 14 amino acids. Germline CDR1 reads MNHEY; CDR2 reads SVGAGI. V trimming: 4 bases; J trimming: 3 bases; junction bases outside the gene matches: 4. The CDR3 DNA is TGTGCCAGCAGTTCCCCGGGACAGGACTATGGCTACACCTTC. This codes for CASSSPGQDYGYTF.

The CDR3 spells CASSVGLAGPTDTQYF. For the CDR3, the DNA is TGTGCCAGCAGTGTGGGTCTAGCGGGACCCACAGATACGCAGTATTTT. This rearrangement joins TRBV2 to TRBJ2-3; TRBD2 matches at 9 bases. This CDR3 spans 16 amino acids. The germline V gene has CDR1 SNHLY and CDR2 FYNNEI. V lost 4 bases, J lost 2 bases, and 7 bases stayed unmatched.

The V gene is TRBV6-1, the J gene TRBJ2-2; D uncertain. From germline, CDR1 is MNHNS and CDR2 SASEGT. V was shortened by 1 base and J by 5 bases, with 5 bases between the two germline ends. The CDR3 has 13 residues. The CDR3 region has the DNA TGTGCCAGCAGTGAAGTCGGGACCGGGGAGCTGTTTTTT. This encodes CASSEVGTGELFF.

V usage is TRBV27 and J usage is TRBJ2-7; 11 nucleotides line up with TRBD1. V trimming: 4 bases; J trimming: 4 bases; junction bases outside the gene matches: 6. Germline V gene sequence: CDR1 MNHEY, CDR2 SMNVEV (reference sequence). The CDR3 extends over 15 amino acids. The CDR3 region has the DNA TGTGCCAGCAGTTCCCCGGGACAGGGGGTTTACGAGCAGTACTTC. Translation: CASSSPGQGVYEQYF.

V is TRBV12-5 and J is TRBJ1-1, with a possible D match to TRBD1 (5 bases). Germline assignment: CDR1 LGHNT and CDR2 FRNRAP. V lost 2 bases, J lost 5 bases, and 15 bases lay in between. CDR3 length: 15 residues. The CDR3 here is CASGLSPNRITEAFF. The CDR3 nucleotides are TGTGCTAGTGGTTTGTCACCGAACAGGATTACTGAAGCTTTCTTT.

The chain uses TRBV6-5 and TRBJ2-1; a possible D gene is TRBD2 (5 bases). The CDR3 is made up of 14 amino acids. Germline-derived CDR1 and CDR2 are MNHEY and SVGAGI. V gave up 0 bases and J gave up 9 bases, with 12 bases separating them. The CDR3 nucleotides read TGTGCCAGCAGTTACTCGGGTGGCGCGGGTGAGCAGTTCTTC. Translation: CASSYSGGAGEQFF.

V is TRBV12-5 and J is TRBJ1-1, with D unclear. The germline V gene encodes CDR1 LGHNT and CDR2 FRNRAP. Trimming removed 4 bases from V and 10 bases from J, with 22 bases in between. The CDR3 length is 15 residues. Here the CDR3 DNA reads TGTGCTAGTGGTTCTTCCGCGATTGGAGAAAGTACAGCTTTCTTT. The encoded protein is CASGSSAIGESTAFF.